The present entry profiles one T cell receptor (beta chain) with its context. Trimming stripped 0 bases from V and 1 base from J, with 6 bases between. The germline V gene encodes CDR1 MNHEY and CDR2 SVGAGI. The length of the CDR3 is 14 residues. The data were produced by immunoSEQ multiplex PCR, yet TCRdb's version contains in-frame clones alone and is incomplete. The sample consists of 120,000 or so clones, about 90% of them appearing once. These data are taken from a study of T cell responses to AZD1222 COVID-19 vaccine. This TCR came from an adult in good health. The gene calls are TRBV6-5 and TRBJ1-2, with a tentative D call TRBD1 (5 bases). Sample: peripheral blood, taken on day 0 of AZD1222 vaccination. The CDR3 nucleotides read TGTGCCAGCAGTTACTCGACAGATAACTATGGCTACACCTTC. Protein sequence: CASSYSTDNYGYTF.